These T cell receptor beta chains were read from a single sample in a study of identical twins. From the 5' RACE reads, TCRdb called clonotypes with MiXCR, one entry per CDR3 protein. In the table there are hundreds of thousands of distinct CDR3 sequences, over 8.5% of which are singletons. The data were also submitted as part of a second study, on yellow fever vaccine responses in identical twins.

Sequencing was carried out using PBMCs. The receptors derive from a woman aged 18-29 years in good health. Each CDR3 is given with its conserved first and last residue. The D gene is left open where the match is weak. Only some rows state a clone size, as once, few, many or a class for expanded clones.

TRBV4-2,TRBJ2-5,TRBD2,many,CASSLRPSGEETQYF,TGTGCCAGCAGCCTTCGACCCAGCGGGGAAGAGACCCAGTACTTC
TRBV20-1,TRBJ2-5,TRBD2,-,CSARDQLAGGPETQYF,TGCAGTGCTAGAGATCAACTAGCGGGGGGGCCAGAGACCCAGTACTTC
TRBV6-6,TRBJ2-7,-,few,CATTRVPYEQYF,TGTGCCACTACGAGAGTACCCTACGAGCAGTACTTC
TRBV20-1,TRBJ2-1,TRBD1,few,CSARDRDRGRIEQFF,TGCAGTGCTAGAGACCGGGACAGGGGGCGCATTGAGCAGTTCTTC
TRBV10-3,TRBJ2-7,TRBD2,many,CAITSSGTTWGEQYF,TGTGCCATCACGTCCTCCGGGACTACCTGGGGGGAGCAGTACTTC
TRBV10-3,TRBJ1-6,-,many,CAIRTRDSNSPLHF,TGTGCCATCAGGACTCGGGACTCAAATTCACCCCTCCACTTT
TRBV29-1,TRBJ2-1,-,many,CSLTQDSYNEQFF,TGCAGCCTGACGCAGGACTCCTACAATGAGCAGTTCTTC
TRBV20-1,TRBJ2-1,TRBD1,-,CSAGGQGNEQFF,TGCAGTGCTGGGGGACAGGGCAATGAGCAGTTCTTC
TRBV5-6,TRBJ1-5,TRBD1,few,CASSHGTGEGQPQHF,TGTGCCAGCAGCCACGGGACAGGGGAGGGTCAGCCCCAGCATTTT
TRBV5-1,TRBJ2-7,-,many,CASSRSGGETYEQYF,TGCGCCAGCAGCCGCTCGGGGGGCGAGACCTACGAGCAGTACTTC
TRBV20-1,TRBJ2-3,TRBD2,-,CSARDNLREAPKADTQYF,TGCAGTGCTAGAGATAATTTGCGGGAGGCGCCAAAGGCAGATACGCAGTATTTT
TRBV7-6,TRBJ2-3,-,few,CASSSNRLVGGGTDTQYF,TGTGCCAGCAGCTCAAATCGACTAGTTGGTGGCGGCACAGATACGCAGTATTTT
TRBV15,TRBJ2-7,-,-,CATSRPQRGHEQYF,TGTGCCACCAGCAGACCCCAGAGGGGACACGAGCAGTACTTC
TRBV7-2,TRBJ2-1,-,-,CASFLGGGSYNEQFF,TGTGCCAGCTTCCTAGGAGGAGGATCCTACAATGAGCAGTTCTTC
TRBV4-3,TRBJ2-1,-,-,CASSQLVASSYNEQFF,TGCGCCAGCAGCCAGCTAGTCGCAAGCTCCTACAATGAGCAGTTCTTC
TRBV11-2,TRBJ2-5,TRBD1,few,CASSFIRGQGQETQYF,TGTGCCAGCAGCTTTATCAGGGGGCAGGGTCAAGAGACCCAGTACTTC
TRBV28,TRBJ1-5,-,many,CASSSSTLDRSSNQPQHF,-
TRBV12-3/TRBV12-4,TRBJ1-5,-,many,CASSQPRGVQHF,TGTGCCAGCAGTCAACCTCGGGGGGTTCAGCATTTT
TRBV21-1,TRBJ1-2,-,many,CASSPPGQRPTNYGYTF,TGTGCCAGCAGCCCACCGGGACAGCGTCCTACTAACTATGGCTACACCTTC
TRBV20-1,TRBJ2-2,TRBD2,-,CSAPSTSGSRKSGELFF,TGCAGTGCCCCTTCCACTAGCGGGAGCAGGAAGTCCGGGGAGCTGTTTTTT
TRBV14,TRBJ2-1,-,few,CASSQVAGLGSYNEQFF,TGTGCCAGCAGCCAAGTTGCGGGACTCGGCTCCTACAATGAGCAGTTCTTC
TRBV24-1,TRBJ2-1,TRBD1,few,CATSDPGDGTGRLHEQFF,TGTGCCACCAGTGACCCGGGGGACGGGACAGGGCGGCTCCATGAGCAGTTCTTC
TRBV28,TRBJ1-2,TRBD1,few,CASSLSRDSLRYGYTF,TGTGCCAGCAGTTTATCTCGGGACAGTTTGAGATATGGCTACACCTTC
TRBV18,TRBJ2-3,TRBD1,few,CASSPGQGDTQYF,TGTGCCAGCTCCCCGGGACAGGGGGATACGCAGTATTTT
TRBV7-2,TRBJ2-1,-,many,CASSPFGYNEQFF,TGTGCCAGCAGCCCCTTCGGGTACAATGAGCAGTTCTTC
TRBV12-3/TRBV12-4,TRBJ2-7,-,many,CASRIDYEQYF,TGTGCCAGCAGAATCGACTACGAGCAGTACTTC
TRBV7-3,TRBJ2-1,-,few,CASSFQGSSEQFF,TGTGCCAGCAGCTTCCAGGGGAGCTCTGAGCAGTTCTTC
TRBV7-2,TRBJ2-7,TRBD2,-,CASSSSGRASYEQYF,TGTGCCAGCAGCTCTAGCGGGAGGGCCTCCTACGAGCAGTACTTC
TRBV30,TRBJ2-1,-,few,CAWSALIEQFF,TGTGCCTGGAGTGCGCTTATTGAGCAGTTCTTC
TRBV12-3/TRBV12-4,TRBJ2-1,TRBD1,-,CASRHHRGQTHNEQFF,TGTGCCAGCAGACATCACAGGGGGCAGACACACAATGAGCAGTTCTTC
TRBV2,TRBJ2-7,TRBD1,few,CASSETWTGSYEQYF,TGTGCCAGCAGTGAAACGTGGACAGGATCCTACGAGCAGTACTTC
TRBV29-1,TRBJ2-1,-,-,CSAGDNEQFF,TGCAGCGCCGGGGACAATGAGCAGTTCTTC